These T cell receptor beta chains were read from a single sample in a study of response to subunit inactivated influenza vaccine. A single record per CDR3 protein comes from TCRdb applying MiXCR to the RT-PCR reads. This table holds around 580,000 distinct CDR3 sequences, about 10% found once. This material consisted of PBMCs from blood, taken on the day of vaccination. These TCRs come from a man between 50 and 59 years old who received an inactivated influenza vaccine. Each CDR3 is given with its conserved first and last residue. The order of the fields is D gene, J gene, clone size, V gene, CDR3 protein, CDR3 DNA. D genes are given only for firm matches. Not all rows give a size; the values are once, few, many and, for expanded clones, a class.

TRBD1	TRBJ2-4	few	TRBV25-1	CASSSTGGNTIQYF	TGTGCCAGCAGTAGCACAGGGGGTAATACCATTCAGTACTTC
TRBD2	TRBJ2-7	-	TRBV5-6	CASSLEGRGVDEQYF	TGTGCCAGCAGCTTGGAAGGTCGGGGGGTTGACGAGCAGTACTTC
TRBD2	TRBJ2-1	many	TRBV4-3	CASSQDPAGAYNEQFF	TGCGCCAGCAGCCAAGACCCAGCGGGAGCGTACAATGAGCAGTTCTTC
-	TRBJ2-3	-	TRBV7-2	CASSLGTGRSTDTQYF	TGTGCCAGCAGCTTAGGGACTGGTCGCAGCACAGATACGCAGTATTTT
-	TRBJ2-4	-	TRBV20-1	CSAIHPSRGKNIQYF	TGCAGTGCTATCCACCCCTCAAGAGGCAAAAACATTCAGTACTTC
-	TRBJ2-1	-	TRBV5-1	CASSFRTDSEQFF	TGCGCCAGCAGCTTTCGGACAGATAGCGAGCAGTTCTTC
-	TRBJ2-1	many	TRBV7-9	CASSLVGNSYNEQFF	TGTGCCAGCAGCTTAGTGGGAAACTCCTACAATGAGCAGTTCTTC
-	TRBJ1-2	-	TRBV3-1	CASAKGTVPNYGYTF	TGTGCCAGCGCAAAAGGGACGGTACCTAACTATGGCTACACCTTC
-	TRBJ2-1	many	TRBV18	CASSPPRKLTYNEQFF	TGTGCCAGCTCACCACCGCGGAAGCTCACATACAATGAGCAGTTCTTC
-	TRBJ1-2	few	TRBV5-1	CASSLDGGYTF	TGCGCCAGCAGCTTGGATGGTGGCTACACCTTC
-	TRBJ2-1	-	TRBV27	CASSLADPGFSSYNEQFF	TGTGCCAGCAGTCTTGCAGACCCGGGTTTTAGCTCCTACAATGAGCAGTTCTTC
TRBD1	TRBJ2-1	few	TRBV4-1	CASSGWTGEGQFF	TGCGCCAGCAGCGGCTGGACAGGGGAAGGGCAGTTCTTC
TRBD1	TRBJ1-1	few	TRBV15	CATSRDPGQTNTEAFF	TGTGCCACCAGCAGAGACCCGGGACAGACCAACACTGAAGCTTTCTTT
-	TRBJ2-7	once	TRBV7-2	CASSVKSVGEQYF	TGTGCCAGCAGCGTGAAATCGGTGGGCGAGCAGTACTTC
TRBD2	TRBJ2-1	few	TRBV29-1	CSVGPREGPYEQFF	TGCAGCGTTGGCCCCCGGGAGGGGCCCTATGAGCAGTTCTTC
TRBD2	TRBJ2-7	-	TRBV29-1	CSVGERDPLEQYF	TGCAGCGTTGGGGAGCGGGACCCTCTCGAGCAGTACTTC
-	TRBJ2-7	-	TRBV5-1	CASSPGGSSSYEQYF	TGCGCCAGCAGCCCCGGCGGGTCCAGCTCCTACGAGCAGTACTTC
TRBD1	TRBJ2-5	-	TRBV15	CATSRDPGGETQYF	TGTGCCACCAGCAGAGACCCAGGGGGAGAGACCCAGTACTTC
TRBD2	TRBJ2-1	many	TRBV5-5	CASRLDTSGSSYNEQFF	TGTGCCAGCAGACTTGACACTAGCGGGAGCTCCTACAATGAGCAGTTCTTC
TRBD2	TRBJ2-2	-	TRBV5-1	CASRTSGGSNTGELFF	TGCGCCAGCAGGACTAGCGGGGGCTCGAACACCGGGGAGCTGTTTTTT
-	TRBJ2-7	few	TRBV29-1	CSVELTAKPYEQYF	TGCAGCGTTGAGTTGACAGCAAAACCCTACGAGCAGTACTTC
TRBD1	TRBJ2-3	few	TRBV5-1	CASSFGQGPTDTQYF	TGCGCCAGCAGCTTCGGACAGGGCCCCACAGATACGCAGTATTTT
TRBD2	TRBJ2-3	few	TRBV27	CASSLMLASGRDYTDTQYF	TGTGCCAGCAGTTTAATGCTGGCTAGCGGGAGGGATTACACAGATACGCAGTATTTT
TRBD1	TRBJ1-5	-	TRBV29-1	CSSAGGPNQPQHF	TGCAGCTCGGCAGGGGGCCCTAATCAGCCCCAGCATTTT
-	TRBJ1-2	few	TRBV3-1	CASSQDIRGSGYGYTF	TGTGCCAGCAGCCAAGATATTCGGGGGTCGGGCTATGGCTACACCTTC
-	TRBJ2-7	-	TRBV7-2	CASSLSLSVTHEQYF	TGTGCCAGCAGCTTAAGCCTTAGCGTAACCCACGAGCAGTACTTC
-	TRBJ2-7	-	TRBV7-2	CASSLGGAVAYEQYF	TGTGCCAGCAGCTTAGGCGGTGCGGTGGCCTACGAGCAGTACTTC
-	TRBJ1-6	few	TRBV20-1	CSARGSGGSDNSPLHF	TGCAGTGCTAGAGGTTCCGGGGGGTCAGATAATTCACCCCTCCACTTT
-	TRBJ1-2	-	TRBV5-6	CASSLKGANGYTF	TGTGCCAGCAGCTTGAAAGGGGCGAATGGCTACACCTTC
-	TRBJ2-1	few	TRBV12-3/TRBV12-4	CASSFEVGEQFF	TGTGCCAGCAGTTTCGAGGTTGGGGAGCAGTTCTTC
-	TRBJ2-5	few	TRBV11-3	CASSSRGPRTKETQYF	TGTGCCAGCAGCTCTAGGGGCCCCCGGACTAAGGAGACCCAGTACTTC
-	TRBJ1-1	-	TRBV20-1	CSARRAAMNTEAFF	TGCAGTGCTAGAAGGGCAGCTATGAACACTGAAGCTTTCTTT
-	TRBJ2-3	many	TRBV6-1	CASSWGTDTQYF	TGTGCCAGCAGTTGGGGCACAGATACGCAGTATTTT
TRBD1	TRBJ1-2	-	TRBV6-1	CATLGQPYGYTF	TGTGCCACCCTGGGACAGCCCTATGGCTACACCTTC
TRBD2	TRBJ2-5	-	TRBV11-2	CASSADSRLAGSSATQYF	TGTGCCAGCAGCGCAGACTCTAGACTAGCGGGGTCCTCTGCGACCCAGTACTTC
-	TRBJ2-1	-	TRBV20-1	CSARGRGANEQFF	TGCAGTGCTAGGGGAAGGGGGGCCAATGAGCAGTTCTTC
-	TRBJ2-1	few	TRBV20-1	CSARDQENEQFF	TGCAGTGCTAGAGATCAAGAAAATGAGCAGTTCTTC
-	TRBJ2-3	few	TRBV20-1	CSASPIAGDTQYF	TGCAGTGCTAGTCCCATTGCAGGGGATACGCAGTATTTT
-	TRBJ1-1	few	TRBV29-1	CSVLSPGSEAFF	TGCAGCGTTCTGAGCCCAGGGTCGGAAGCTTTCTTT
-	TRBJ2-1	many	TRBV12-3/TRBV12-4	CASSREVYNEQFF	TGTGCCAGCAGCCGTGAGGTTTACAATGAGCAGTTCTTC
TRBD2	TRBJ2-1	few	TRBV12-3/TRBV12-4	CASEASGGYNEQFF	TGTGCCAGCGAGGCTAGCGGGGGCTACAATGAGCAGTTCTTC
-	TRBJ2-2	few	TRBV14	CASSQYSGTLNTGELFF	TGTGCCAGCAGCCAATATTCCGGGACCTTGAACACCGGGGAGCTGTTTTTT
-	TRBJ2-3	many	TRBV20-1	CSASTKAPQGTQYF	TGCAGTGCTAGCACCAAAGCCCCACAGGGTACGCAGTATTTT
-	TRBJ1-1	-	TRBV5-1	CASTSGNVAEAFF	TGCGCCAGCACCTCTGGTAATGTCGCTGAAGCTTTCTTT
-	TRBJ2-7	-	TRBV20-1	CSARDLLNYEQYF	TGCAGTGCTAGAGATCTATTGAACTACGAGCAGTACTTC
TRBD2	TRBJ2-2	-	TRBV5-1	CASLKPGLETGELFF	TGCGCCAGCCTGAAACCGGGACTAGAAACCGGGGAGCTGTTTTTT
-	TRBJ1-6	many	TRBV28	CAAAGYSSPLHF	TGTGCAGCAGCAGGGTATTCTTCACCCCTCCACTTT
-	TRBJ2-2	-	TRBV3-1	CASSPDRVKGGELFF	TGTGCCAGCAGCCCCGACCGGGTAAAGGGCGGGGAGCTGTTTTTT
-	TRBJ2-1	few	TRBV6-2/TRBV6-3	CASKNSSYNEQFF	TGTGCCAGCAAAAATAGCTCCTACAATGAGCAGTTCTTC
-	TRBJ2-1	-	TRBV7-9	CASSFFAYNEQFF	TGTGCCAGCAGCTTTTTCGCCTACAATGAGCAGTTCTTC
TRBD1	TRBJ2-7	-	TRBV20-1	CSGAGGSYEQYF	TGCAGTGGGGCAGGGGGCTCCTACGAGCAGTACTTC
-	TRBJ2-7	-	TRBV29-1	CSVEDDTPYEQYF	TGCAGCGTTGAGGACGATACTCCCTACGAGCAGTACTTC
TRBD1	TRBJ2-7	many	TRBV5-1	CASSHGDRNTYEQYF	TGCGCCAGCAGCCACGGGGACAGGAACACCTACGAGCAGTACTTC
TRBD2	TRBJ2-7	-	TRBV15	CATSRDLAGGPDEQYF	TGTGCCACCAGCAGAGATCTGGCGGGAGGGCCAGACGAGCAGTACTTC
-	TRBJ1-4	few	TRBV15	CATSREGKLFF	TGTGCCACCAGCAGAGAGGGAAAACTGTTTTTT
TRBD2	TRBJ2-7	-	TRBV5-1	CASSLGALAGAYEQYF	TGCGCCAGCAGCTTGGGGGCCCTAGCGGGGGCCTACGAGCAGTACTTC
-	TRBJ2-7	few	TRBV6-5	CASSYSIFRGKAYEQYF	TGTGCCAGCAGTTACTCGATATTCCGGGGAAAGGCCTACGAGCAGTACTTC
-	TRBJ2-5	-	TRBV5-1	CASSLAAGIQETQYF	TGCGCCAGCAGCTTGGCCGCGGGAATCCAAGAGACCCAGTACTTC
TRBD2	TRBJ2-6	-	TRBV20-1	CSARDRWGGPSMGANVLTF	TGCAGTGCTAGAGATCGATGGGGGGGTCCGAGTATGGGGGCCAACGTCCTGACTTTC